This T cell receptor (beta chain) was captured by sequencing in a study of blood T cell repertoires in COVID-19 (dated by TCRdb to 2019 to 2021). Regarding the complete study: Samples from collaborators originated in the United States, Italy and Spain and spanned both the acute and convalescent phases of COVID-19. The material from the prospective study consisted of cDNA or gDNA derived from T cells, B-cell-depleted T cells, or PBMCs. The dataset comprised deeply sampled blood TCRbeta repertoires from subjects exposed to, actively infected with, or recovered from COVID-19. The repertoires were made available in a free public database intended to serve as a resource for research on the immune response to SARS-CoV-2. Samples were obtained from the ongoing ImmuneRACE study (first 160 participants) and from over a thousand subjects provided by 6 global collaborators. The sample metadata nearly always contained a de-identified subject ID, COVID-19 status, age in years and sex. Where available, HLA class I and class II types were obtained from metadata supplied by the sample provider rather than from assay-based typing. Study-wide conclusions, independent of this receptor: The amount of clinical and demographic metadata varied by source and participant and was provided uncurated.

Turning to this clone: No antigen is known for it. Base quality data are lacking; no much larger clone is found one base away.

Germline trimming amounts to 4 bases on V and 4 bases on J, with 7 as the count of junction bases outside the gene matches. The CDR3, cysteine through phenylalanine, is 14 amino acids long. Only CDR3 DNA is held: 42 bases, read in frame from base 1. CDR1 and CDR2 are read off the germline V gene as MDHEN and SYDVKM. TCRbeta CDR3 regions were amplified from genomic DNA by means of the immunoSEQ Assay, a bias-controlled multiplex PCR. Concerning the study's data processing: Nucleated cell counts per sample were estimated from amplification of reference gene primers within the assay. Sequence reads were collapsed and filtered to measure the absolute abundance of every unique TCRbeta CDR3 rearrangement. Productive Simpson clonality was computed per sample as the square root of Simpson's diversity index over productive rearrangements. The immuneACCESS repertoire file appears here via TCRdb, limited to in-frame rearrangements. These files lack a portion of the clones; in checked studies, under half of the deficit traces to unresolved V genes, and the cause of the others is not known. V, J and clone size derive from that table, while D and trimming were established from the DNA sequence. The table for this sample lists about 190,000 clones; roughly 83% of them were counted only once. The top ten clonotypes cover about 3.5% of the sample.

Participants in the prospective study were enrolled through a virtual design, were aged about 18 to 89 years, and lived in roughly 24 United States geographic areas. To assign participants to cohorts, the prospective study relied on clinical history that participants themselves reported in a screening survey and a study questionnaire. Recovered participants in ImmuneRACE Cohort 3 were defined by two consecutive negative NP/OP PCR tests, clearance by a healthcare professional, or resolution of symptoms. Mobile phlebotomists in the prospective study collected whole blood, serum and a nasopharyngeal or oropharyngeal swab from every participant. Participants in the prospective study had the option to provide additional blood draws and questionnaires over an approximately two-month period. Prospective study blood samples were shipped either frozen or at room temperature before DNA extraction.

This TCR was sampled from a woman aged 25 to 39 who had recovered from COVID-19. Input material: PBMCs or T cells enriched from blood (not recorded which). The rearrangement joined TRBV28 to TRBJ2-7; TRBD1 matches 7 bases in the middle. The DNA reads as follows: TGTGCCAGCAGTTCCCGGGACAGAAGGTACGAGCAGTACTTC. It codes for CASSSRDRRYEQYF.